These 27 T cell receptor beta chains share one sample of origin, sequenced in a study of post-analysis software for immune sequencing data. The study, taken as a whole, reports: In patients, four to six TRBV segments were more frequent than in controls, with TRBV5-6, TRBV5-1 and TRBV20-1 among them.

Unique molecular identifiers had been added to the TCR beta cDNA libraries. MiXCR, run by TCRdb on the PCR reads, gives a single entry per CDR3 protein. This sample has 400,000 to 500,000 distinct CDR3 sequences, with approximately 37% found just once. Their antigen targets remain unknown. Sequences were obtained from blood. These receptors were obtained from a girl aged 2-15 years with multiple sclerosis.

This clonotype was picked up a small number of times. The chain couples TRBV4-2 to TRBJ2-1; tentative D call: TRBD1 (5 bases). CDR1 and CDR2 (germline): LGHNA, YNFKEQ. The V end was cut by 4 bases, the J end by 4 bases, with 14 bases between. CDR3 length equals 15 residues. For the CDR3, the DNA is TGTGCCAGCAGCCGAGAGGAACAGGTTTACAATGAGCAGTTCTTC. Its translation: CASSREEQVYNEQFF.

The sample holds one count of this clonotype. The chain employs TRBV5-1 and TRBJ1-2, with a tentative D call TRBD1 (6 bases). Germline V gene data show CDR1 as SGHRS and CDR2 as YFSETQ. The CDR3 is made up of 14 amino acids. Deletions cut 4 bases from V and 5 bases from J, with 15 bases between. The chain's CDR3 is CASSQRNREYGYTF. Here the CDR3 DNA reads TGCGCCAGCAGCCAGAGGAACAGGGAGTATGGCTACACCTTC.

This clonotype is a singleton in its sample. This chain uses TRBV20-1 with TRBJ1-2; D perhaps matches TRBD1 (6 bases). V lost 8 bases and J lost 5, with 21 bases in between. The germline V gene encodes CDR1 DFQATT and CDR2 SNEGSKA (reference sequence). The CDR3 spans 14 residues. The CDR3 is CSPLSGQKVYGYTF. CDR3 coding DNA: TGCAGTCCCCTAAGCGGACAGAAGGTATATGGCTACACCTTC.

CDR3 nucleotides: TGCGCCAGCAGCGGGGGGCTTGACTATGGCTACACCTTC. The encoded protein is CASSGGLDYGYTF. This chain uses TRBV5-1 with TRBJ1-2; TRBD1 might be the D (6 bases). V lost 4 bases, J lost 3 bases, and 10 bases lay in between. Germline V gene data show CDR1 as SGHRS and CDR2 as YFSETQ. This CDR3 has 13 amino acids.

The sample holds one count of this clonotype. The chain employs TRBV7-6 and TRBJ1-1; 8 nucleotides agree with TRBD1. The CDR3 sequence is 15 residues long. The V segment lost 4 bases and the J segment 1 base; nucleotides outside the gene matches: 5. CDR1 is SGHVS, CDR2 FNYEAQ, per germline. This CDR3 is CASSSGGVRNTEAFF. The DNA for the CDR3 is TGTGCCAGCAGCTCAGGGGGCGTGAGGAACACTGAAGCTTTCTTT.

The rearrangement links TRBV7-8 to TRBJ2-3; D unresolved. The CDR3 runs 16 residues. V lost 2 bases and J lost 2, with 14 bases in between. The germline CDR1 and CDR2 sequences are SGHVS and FQNEAQ. In nucleotides, the CDR3 is TGTGCCAGCAGCTTACCTCACGCTAGGAACACAGATACGCAGTATTTT. The encoded protein is CASSLPHARNTDTQYF.

The sample holds a few counts of this clonotype. The chain joins TRBV12-3 or TRBV12-4 to TRBJ1-1; the D is unclear. This CDR3 has 11 residues. Trimming removed 5 bases at V and 10 bases at J, with 11 bases between. This CDR3 is CASSAGRGAFF. CDR3 bases: TGTGCCAGCAGTGCTGGGCGGGGAGCTTTCTTT.

This rearrangement joins TRBV7-9 to TRBJ1-1, with TRBD1 identical over 7 bases. Germline V gene data show CDR1 as SEHNR and CDR2 as FQNEAQ (reference sequence). After removal of 5 bases from V and 7 bases from J, the junction contained 4 bases not matched to a gene. CDR3 length equals 12 residues. CDR3 sequence: CASSRQGVEAFF. CDR3 DNA sequence: TGTGCCAGCAGCCGACAGGGAGTTGAAGCTTTCTTT. Variable domain in full (rest from reference TRBV7-9 and TRBJ1-1): DTGVSQNPRHKITKRGQNVTFRCDPISEHNRLYWYRQTLGQGPEFLTYFQNEAQLEKSRLLSDRFSAERPKGSFSTLEIQRTEQGDSAMYLCASSRQGVEAFFGQGTRLTVV.

This clonotype appeared a few times. Here the CDR3 reads CSVLRPDNINYGYTF. CDR3 DNA: TGCAGCGTCCTGAGGCCCGATAATATTAACTATGGCTACACCTTC. The chain recombines TRBV29-1 with TRBJ1-2, with no clear D. Trimming removed 6 bases at V and 1 base at J, with 18 bases between. Germline V CDR1 and CDR2: SQVTM, ANQGSEA. This CDR3 has 15 residues.

The genes are TRBV6-6 and TRBJ1-1, with D tentatively TRBD1 (6 bases). This CDR3 region has 13 residues. The germline V gene has CDR1 MNHNY and CDR2 SVGAGI (reference sequence). Trimming took off 7 bases at V and 2 bases at J, with 11 bases between the two ends. The CDR3 region is CASNLQGNTEAFF. The CDR3 DNA is TGTGCCAGCAATCTACAGGGAAACACTGAAGCTTTCTTT.

For this clonotype: At one end the junction does not follow the germline gene, possibly because of a read error. V gene TRBV6-5 combines with J gene TRBJ2-7, with no clear D. The CDR3 contains 12 residues. CDR1 is MNHEY and CDR2 is SVGAGI in the germline V gene. CDR3 loop: CAGSSSFSEQYF. The CDR3 DNA is TGTGCCGGCAGCTCCTCGTTTTCCGAGCAGTACTTC.

The sample holds a few counts of this clonotype. J is TRBJ2-1 and V is TRBV29-1; D is possibly TRBD1 (5 bases). Germline assignment: CDR1 SQVTM and CDR2 ANQGSEA. This CDR3 region has 13 residues. The ends were cut back, 3 bases at V and 3 bases at J, with 9 bases in the middle. CDR3: CSVDSTGYNEQFF. CDR3 in DNA: TGCAGCGTTGATAGTACAGGCTACAATGAGCAGTTCTTC.

J is TRBJ1-2 and V is TRBV28; D unclear. In germline, CDR1 is MDHEN, CDR2 SYDVKM. V was clipped by 9 bases and J by 0 bases, with 14 bases between them. The CDR3 runs 14 residues. CDR3 residues: CASSEGSSNYGYTF. DNA of the CDR3: TGTGCCAGTTCTGAAGGCAGTTCTAACTATGGCTACACCTTC.

The chain uses TRBV9 and TRBJ2-5, with 9 bases aligning to TRBD2. Germline V gene data show CDR1 as SGDLS and CDR2 as YYNGEE. The CDR3 has 16 residues. Germline trimming cut 0 bases from V and 0 bases from J; bases unmatched to any gene: 3. The CDR3 DNA sequence: TGTGCCAGCAGCGTAGTGACTAGCGGACACCAAGAGACCCAGTACTTC. Its translation is CASSVVTSGHQETQYF.

This clonotype has more than one count but fewer than ten. The chain combines TRBV5-5 with TRBJ2-7; D might be TRBD2 (5 bases). The germline gives CDR1 SGHKS, CDR2 YYEKEE (reference sequence). CDR3 length: 17 amino acids. The V and J ends lost 0 bases and 4 bases respectively, with 20 bases between them. As DNA, the CDR3 is TGTGCCAGCAGCTTGGTCCGGACGGAGGATCTCCGTTACGAGCAGTACTTC. Amino acid sequence: CASSLVRTEDLRYEQYF.

This sequence joins TRBV5-1 and TRBJ2-5; TRBD1 matches at 7 bases. The CDR3 loop spans 15 amino acids. Germline V CDR1 and CDR2: SGHRS, YFSETQ. The V segment lost 1 base and the J segment 5 bases; nucleotides outside the gene matches: 8. The CDR3 protein is CASSLHYRGRETQYF. The CDR3 DNA is TGCGCCAGCAGCTTGCATTACAGGGGAAGGGAGACCCAGTACTTC. The variable domain in full, with the rest retrieved from reference TRBV5-1 and TRBJ2-5, is KAGVTQTPRYLIKTRGQQVTLSCSPISGHRSVSWYQQTPGQGLQFLFEYFSETQRNKGNFPGRFSGRQFSNSRSEMNVSTLELGDSALYLCASSLHYRGRETQYFGPGTRLLVL.

The chain is built from TRBV20-1 and TRBJ2-5, with 13 bases aligning to TRBD2. The CDR3 sequence is 14 residues long. The V gene end was trimmed by 4 bases and the J gene end by 11 bases; junction bases not matched to a gene: 10. Germline-derived CDR1 and CDR2 are DFQATT and SNEGSKA (reference sequence). The CDR3: CSATGTSGDYEQYF. In nucleotides, the CDR3 is TGCAGTGCTACGGGGACTAGCGGGGATTATGAGCAGTACTTC.

This clonotype has just a few counts. The chain combines TRBV29-1 with TRBJ2-1; weak D call: TRBD1 (6 bases). V shed 4 bases and J shed 8 bases, with 12 bases lying between them. Germline CDR1 is SQVTM and CDR2 is ANQGSEA. This CDR3 is built from 12 residues. The CDR3 loop is CSVGPGADEQFF. The DNA for the CDR3 is TGCAGCGTTGGCCCAGGGGCGGATGAGCAGTTCTTC.

V gene TRBV5-5 combines with J gene TRBJ2-3, with 9 bases that match TRBD1. Germline CDR1 is SGHKS and CDR2 is YYEKEE (reference sequence). This CDR3 is 16 amino acids long. J gave up 4 bases and V 3 bases, and 9 bases lay outside the gene matches. CDR3 protein: CASSWTGESLADTQYF. CDR3 DNA sequence: TGTGCCAGCAGCTGGACAGGGGAATCCCTCGCAGATACGCAGTATTTT. The complete variable domain, with remaining parts taken from reference TRBV5-5 and TRBJ2-3, reads DAGVTQSPTHLIKTRGQQVTLRCSPISGHKSVSWYQQVLGQGPQFIFQYYEKEERGRGNFPDRFSARQFPNYSSELNVNALLLGDSALYLCASSWTGESLADTQYFGPGTRLTVL.

This clonotype has just a few counts. The chain recombines TRBV29-1 with TRBJ2-1, with D possibly matching TRBD2 (5 bases). This CDR3 is built from 13 residues. Germline-derived CDR1 and CDR2 are SQVTM and ANQGSEA. Trimming shortened V by 8 bases and J by 4 bases, and 15 bases separated the two germline ends. This CDR3 is CSKLAGDYNEQFF. CDR3 in DNA: TGCAGCAAACTGGCGGGCGATTACAATGAGCAGTTCTTC.

There are a few counts of this clonotype. This chain connects TRBV7-6 to TRBJ2-1; 8 bases fit TRBD2. V was clipped by 2 bases and J by 9 bases; unmatched bases: 6. The CDR3 totals 14 residues. In germline, CDR1 is SGHVS, CDR2 FNYEAQ. The CDR3 reads CASSLSGGEGEQFF. The CDR3 DNA sequence: TGTGCCAGCAGCTTATCGGGGGGGGAGGGTGAGCAGTTCTTC.

The V and J genes are TRBV7-2 and TRBJ2-7, with 7 bases that match TRBD1. Looked up from germline, CDR1 is SGHTA and CDR2 is FQGNSA. V was clipped by 5 bases and J by 4 bases; unmatched bases: 14. The CDR3 contains 16 residues. The CDR3 sequence: CASSPQGRTGVYEQYF. The CDR3 DNA sequence: TGTGCCAGCAGCCCTCAGGGACGAACAGGGGTGTACGAGCAGTACTTC.

The V gene is TRBV5-8, the J gene TRBJ2-1, with 8 bases that match TRBD2. V trimming: 2 bases; J trimming: 5 bases; junction bases outside the gene matches: 6. This CDR3 contains 15 residues. CDR1 is SGHTS, CDR2 YDEGEE, per germline. The CDR3 DNA follows: TGTGCCAGCAGCTTAAGACTAGCGTTCCACAATGAGCAGTTCTTC. This encodes CASSLRLAFHNEQFF.

The chain employs TRBV10-3 and TRBJ1-2; a weak D match, TRBD1 (5 bases). The CDR3 totals 11 residues. The germline CDR1 and CDR2 sequences are ENHRY and SYGVKD. Trimming removed 9 bases from V and 4 bases from J, with 9 bases in between. The CDR3: CAIWDFYGYTF. CDR3 nucleotides: TGTGCCATTTGGGACTTCTATGGCTACACCTTC.

The chain uses TRBV6-5 and TRBJ2-5, with D perhaps assigned TRBD1 or TRBD2 (5 bases each). The length of the CDR3 is 13 residues. V lost 6 bases, J lost 7 bases, and 15 bases lay in between. Germline CDR1 reads MNHEY; CDR2 reads SVGAGI. The CDR3 DNA reads as TGTGCCAGCAGACGCCCGGGACCGGGGACCCAGTACTTC. Translation: CASRRPGPGTQYF.

This clonotype was detected only a few times. The chain carries TRBV7-9 and TRBJ1-2; TRBD1 aligns across 7 bases. After removal of 4 bases from V and 4 bases from J, the junction contained 6 bases not matched to a gene. The germline V gene encodes CDR1 SEHNR and CDR2 FQNEAQ (reference sequence). This CDR3 is 14 amino acids long. As DNA, the CDR3 is TGTGCCAGCAGCTCTATAACAGGGGCCTATGGCTACACCTTC. Translated, it gives CASSSITGAYGYTF.

This clonotype has a handful of counts. This sequence joins TRBV6-5 and TRBJ2-1, with 7 bases identical to TRBD1. There are 20 residues in the CDR3. V lost 5 bases and J lost 7; bases outside the gene matches: 26. Germline V lookup: CDR1 MNHEY, CDR2 SVGAGI. The CDR3 bases are TGTGCCAGCAGTAACCGACAGGGAAAGACCGGGACCAGGTTGTGGAATGAGCAGTTCTTC. Its translation: CASSNRQGKTGTRLWNEQFF.